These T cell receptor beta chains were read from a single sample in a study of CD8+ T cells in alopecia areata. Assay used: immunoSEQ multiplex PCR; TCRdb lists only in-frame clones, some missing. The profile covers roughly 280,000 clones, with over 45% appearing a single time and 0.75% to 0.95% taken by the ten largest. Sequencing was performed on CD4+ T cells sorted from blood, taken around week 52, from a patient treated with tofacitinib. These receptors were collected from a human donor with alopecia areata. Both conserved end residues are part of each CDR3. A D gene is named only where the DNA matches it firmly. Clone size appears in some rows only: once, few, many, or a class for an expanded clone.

CDR3nt: TGTGCCAGCAGAGGTGTGAGTGTGGATGGCTACACCTTC
CDR3aa: CASRGVSVDGYTF
d_gene: .
j_gene: TRBJ1-2
v_gene: TRBV6-1
abundance: once
len: 13

CDR3nt: TGTGCCAGCAGTGTTTGGGGGGGCAAAAACATTCAGTACTTC
CDR3aa: CASSVWGGKNIQYF
d_gene: TRBD2
j_gene: TRBJ2-4
v_gene: TRBV2
abundance: .
len: 14

CDR3nt: TGTGCCTGGGGTTTGAGGCACCGGAAGACTGAAGCTTTCTTT
CDR3aa: CAWGLRHRKTEAFF
d_gene: .
j_gene: TRBJ1-1
v_gene: TRBV30
abundance: .
len: 14

CDR3nt: TGTGCCAGCAGTCGACAGGACTCCTACGAGCAGTACTTC
CDR3aa: CASSRQDSYEQYF
d_gene: .
j_gene: TRBJ2-7
v_gene: TRBV2
abundance: .
len: 13

CDR3nt: TGTGCCAGCAGGTACAATGAGCAGTTCTTC
CDR3aa: CASRYNEQFF
d_gene: .
j_gene: TRBJ2-1
v_gene: TRBV2
abundance: .
len: 10

CDR3nt: TGCGCCAGCAGCCAAGTGGGACAGGGGAGGAGGGGAAAACTGTTTTTT
CDR3aa: CASSQVGQGRRGKLFF
d_gene: TRBD1
j_gene: TRBJ1-4
v_gene: TRBV4-1
abundance: .
len: 16

CDR3nt: TGCAGCGTGGTCCTACAGTTGGGAGATACGCAGTATTTT
CDR3aa: CSVVLQLGDTQYF
d_gene: .
j_gene: TRBJ2-3
v_gene: TRBV29-1
abundance: .
len: 13

CDR3nt: TGTGCCAGCACCAAGGGACAGGGGGGTTACGAGCAGTACTTC
CDR3aa: CASTKGQGGYEQYF
d_gene: TRBD1
j_gene: TRBJ2-7
v_gene: TRBV25-1
abundance: .
len: 14

CDR3nt: TGTGCCAGCAGCGTAGCAGGAGGTTTGAGCTCCTACGAGCAGTACTTC
CDR3aa: CASSVAGGLSSYEQYF
d_gene: .
j_gene: TRBJ2-7
v_gene: TRBV9
abundance: .
len: 16

CDR3nt: TGTGCCAGCAGCTTTGGCGGGGAGCCCACAGATACGCAGTATTTT
CDR3aa: CASSFGGEPTDTQYF
d_gene: .
j_gene: TRBJ2-3
v_gene: TRBV7-3
abundance: .
len: 15

CDR3nt: TGCGCCAGCAGCCAAGAGAGGACCTACAATGAGCAGTTCTTC
CDR3aa: CASSQERTYNEQFF
d_gene: .
j_gene: TRBJ2-1
v_gene: TRBV4-3
abundance: .
len: 14

CDR3nt: TGTGCCAGCAGCTTAGGGTACGGACTTACCTTGAACACTGAAGCTTTCTTT
CDR3aa: CASSLGYGLTLNTEAFF
d_gene: .
j_gene: TRBJ1-1
v_gene: TRBV7-2
abundance: .
len: 17

CDR3nt: TGTGCCAGCAGTTACTCACCAGGGTCCAGCTCCTACGAGCAGTACTTC
CDR3aa: CASSYSPGSSSYEQYF
d_gene: .
j_gene: TRBJ2-7
v_gene: TRBV6-5
abundance: .
len: 16